This T cell receptor beta chain was recorded in a study of cytomegalovirus exposure and HLA in healthy donors. It was with 60 Vbeta and 13 Jbeta primers that the PCR ran. Only in-frame clones appear in the TCRdb table, and some are missing; sequencing was by immunoSEQ multiplex PCR. The sample has some 200,000 clones. Details on this clone: This CDR3 is also generated by other DNA sequences in the sample.

With 8 bases removed from V and 0 bases from J, the gap between germline ends came to 7 bases. In germline, CDR1 is SNHLY, CDR2 FYNNEI. There are 13 residues in the CDR3. The chain combines TRBV2 with TRBJ2-2; D gene uncertain. The sample consisted of PBMCs. This sequence was found in a girl aged 2-10 years in good health and CMV-seropositive. The CDR3 region is CASSSPNTGELFF. In DNA, the CDR3 is TGTGCCAGCTCTTCTCCGAACACCGGGGAGCTGTTTTTT.